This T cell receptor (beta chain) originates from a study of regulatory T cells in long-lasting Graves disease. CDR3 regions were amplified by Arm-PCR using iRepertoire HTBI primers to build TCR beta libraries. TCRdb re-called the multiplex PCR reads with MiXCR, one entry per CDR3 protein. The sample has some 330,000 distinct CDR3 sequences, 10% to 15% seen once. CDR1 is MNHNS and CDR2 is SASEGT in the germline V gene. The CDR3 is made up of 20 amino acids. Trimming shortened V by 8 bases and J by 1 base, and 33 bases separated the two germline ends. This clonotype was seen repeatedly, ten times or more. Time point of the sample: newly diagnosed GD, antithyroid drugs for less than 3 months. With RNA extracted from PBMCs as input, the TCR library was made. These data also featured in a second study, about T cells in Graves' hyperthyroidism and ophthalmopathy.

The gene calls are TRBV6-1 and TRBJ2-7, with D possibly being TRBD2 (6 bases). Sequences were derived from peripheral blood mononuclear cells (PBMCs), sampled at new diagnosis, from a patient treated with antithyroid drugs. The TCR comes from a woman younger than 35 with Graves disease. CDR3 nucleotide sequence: TGTGCCAGCTCTCGTCGAGGAGGGAGTCACACTATCAAGGGGTCCTACGAGCAGTACTTC. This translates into CASSRRGGSHTIKGSYEQYF.